Listed below are T cell receptor beta chains from one sample, sequenced in a study of blood T cell repertoires in COVID-19. Generated by immunoSEQ multiplex PCR, the TCRdb table keeps only in-frame clones and is missing some. The sample has 35,000 to 55,000 clones; 85% to 95% are singletons. Sequencing was done on a sample of peripheral blood. The receptors come from a human donor in a cohort sampled during active COVID-19. CDR3s include the opening cysteine and the closing phenylalanine or tryptophan. D genes are given only for firm matches. Only part of the rows carry a size: once, few, many, or a class if the clone is expanded.

j_call d_call cdr3_length v_call clone_size cdr3_nt cdr3_aa
TRBJ2-3 NA 17 TRBV9 NA TGTGCCAGCAGCGATCATGTGGAGGACCACTACACAGATACGCAGTATTTT CASSDHVEDHYTDTQYF
TRBJ2-5 TRBD2 17 TRBV4-2 NA TGTGCCAGCCGACCGGGACTAGCGGGGGGGCACCAAGAGACCCAGTACTTC CASRPGLAGGHQETQYF
TRBJ2-1 NA 15 TRBV7-8 NA TGTGCCAGCAGCTTAGGTTCCAGCTCCTACAATGAGCAGTTCTTC CASSLGSSSYNEQFF
TRBJ1-2 NA 12 TRBV6-5 once TGTGCCGGAGAAGGACAGCTCTATGGCTACACCTTC CAGEGQLYGYTF
TRBJ2-7 NA 15 TRBV25-1 NA TGTGCCAGCAGTGGAACTGGGGGCCAAACCTACGAGCAGTACTTC CASSGTGGQTYEQYF
TRBJ1-2 NA 15 TRBV27 NA TGTGCCAGCAGACCGGGTACGGGGGGAATCTATGGCTACACCTTC CASRPGTGGIYGYTF
TRBJ2-7 NA 16 TRBV6-1 NA TGTGCCAGCAGTGAAGCAGGCGGGGCGGGCTCCTACGAGCAGTACTTC CASSEAGGAGSYEQYF
TRBJ2-5 NA 13 TRBV18 NA TGTGCCAGCTCACCAGGTGCCGGAGAGACCCAGTACTTC CASSPGAGETQYF
TRBJ2-7 TRBD1 15 TRBV5-4 once TGTGCCAGCAGCTCGACGGGACAGGGGGCGCGGGAGCAGTACTTC CASSSTGQGAREQYF
TRBJ1-1 TRBD1 13 TRBV9 NA TGTGCCAGCAGCGCAGACAGGGACACGGAAGCTTTCTTT CASSADRDTEAFF
TRBJ2-1 TRBD1 16 TRBV9 NA TGTGCCAGCAGCGCCGGGACAGGTGGGTCCTACAATGAGCAGTTCTTC CASSAGTGGSYNEQFF
TRBJ2-1 TRBD2 18 TRBV24-1 NA TGTGCCACCAGTGTCGGGACTAGCGGGGGGGCCGGAGGAAATGAGCAGTTCTTC CATSVGTSGGAGGNEQFF
TRBJ2-2 NA 14 TRBV7-9 NA TGTGCCGGAAAGACAGACGTGAGCACCGGGGAGCTGTTTTTT CAGKTDVSTGELFF
TRBJ2-1 NA 12 TRBV27 NA TGTGCCAGCAGTTCCTCCAGCAATGAGCAGTTCTTC CASSSSSNEQFF
TRBJ2-4 NA 13 TRBV4-3 once TGCGCCAGCAGCCAACAGTACAACGACATTCAGTACTTC CASSQQYNDIQYF
TRBJ2-3 NA 14 TRBV9 NA TGTGCCAGCAGCGGACAAATTAGCACAGATACGCAGTATTTT CASSGQISTDTQYF